The source of this T cell receptor (beta chain) is a study of T-cell memory formation after mild COVID-19. As for the study in general: Among the donors, TCR clusters were largely specific to each donor. General study results and limits: The study found contracting CD4+ clones mainly in CM and EM and contracting CD8+ clones in EMRA. From day 15 to 85, contracting clones were balanced between CD4 and CD8, whereas later expanders leaned toward CD4+.

This clonotype has just a few counts. Its antigen is unknown. The CDR3 extends over 19 amino acids. Germline CDR1 is SGHVS and CDR2 is FNYEAQ. Deletions cut 5 bases from V and 0 bases from J, with 25 bases between. TCRdb redid the calling of the 5' RACE reads with MiXCR, one entry per CDR3 protein. Of roughly 610,000 distinct CDR3 sequences in the sample, 15% to 20% were seen once. The receptor comes from an adult woman who had mild COVID-19 (a few samples of this study predate the infection). Cell type and time point are not known. The sample consisted of PBMCs or a T cell subset sorted from them (not recorded which). The chain employs TRBV7-6 and TRBJ2-5, with D possibly being TRBD2 (6 bases). This CDR3 reads CASSQLPGLALLYQETQYF. The CDR3 region has the DNA TGTGCCAGCAGCCAACTGCCGGGGCTAGCGCTCCTCTACCAAGAGACCCAGTACTTC. Supplemented by reference TRBV7-6 and TRBJ2-5, the full variable domain reads GAGVSQSPRYKVTKRGQDVALRCDPISGHVSLYWYRQALGQGPEFLTYFNYEAQQDKSGLPNDRFSAERPEGSISTLTIQRTEQRDSAMYRCASSQLPGLALLYQETQYFGPGTRLLVL.